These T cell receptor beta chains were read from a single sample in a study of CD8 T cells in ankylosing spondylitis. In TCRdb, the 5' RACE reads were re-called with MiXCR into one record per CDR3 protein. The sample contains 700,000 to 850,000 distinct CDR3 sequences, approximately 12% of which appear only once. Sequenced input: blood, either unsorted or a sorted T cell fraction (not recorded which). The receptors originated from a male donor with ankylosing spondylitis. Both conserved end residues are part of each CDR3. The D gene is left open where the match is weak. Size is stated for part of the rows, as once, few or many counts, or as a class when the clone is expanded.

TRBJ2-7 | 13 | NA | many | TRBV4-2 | TGTGCCAGCAGCCAAGAAGGGGACTACGAGCAGTACTTC | CASSQEGDYEQYF
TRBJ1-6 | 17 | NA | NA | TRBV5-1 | TGCGCCAGCAGCCCATCGGCAACGGGAGGGTATAATTCACCCCTCCACTTT | CASSPSATGGYNSPLHF
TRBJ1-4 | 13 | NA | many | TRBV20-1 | TGCAGTGCTAGAGAGGGCCCTGATGAAAAACTGTTTTTT | CSAREGPDEKLFF
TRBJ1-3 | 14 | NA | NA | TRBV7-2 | TGTGCCAGCAGCTTATCCGGGAACGGAGACACCATATATTTT | CASSLSGNGDTIYF
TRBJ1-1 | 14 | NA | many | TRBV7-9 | TGTGCCAGCAGCGTAGGGAATTGGGGCACTGAAGCTTTCTTT | CASSVGNWGTEAFF
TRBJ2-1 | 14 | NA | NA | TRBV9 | TGTGCCAGCAGCGTCCAGGACTCCTACAATGAGCAGTTCTTC | CASSVQDSYNEQFF
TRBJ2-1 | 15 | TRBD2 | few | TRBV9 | TGTGCCAGCAGCGCCCGAGACGGGAGGGACAATGAGCAGTTCTTC | CASSARDGRDNEQFF
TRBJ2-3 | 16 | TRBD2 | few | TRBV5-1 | TGCGCCAGCAGCTCGACTAGCGGGAGCCCCCCAGATACGCAGTATTTT | CASSSTSGSPPDTQYF
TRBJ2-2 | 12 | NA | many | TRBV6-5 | TGTGCCAGCAATCGACCGAGCGGGGAGCTGTTTTTT | CASNRPSGELFF
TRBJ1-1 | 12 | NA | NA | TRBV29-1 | TGCAGCGTTGACAGGGACGGCACTGAAGCTTTCTTT | CSVDRDGTEAFF
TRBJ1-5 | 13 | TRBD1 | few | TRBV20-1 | TGCAGTGCCCGGACAGGGAACGAACAGCCCCAGCATTTT | CSARTGNEQPQHF
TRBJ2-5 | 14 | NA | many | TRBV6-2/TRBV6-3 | TGTGCCAGCAGTTACTTCGGCACAGGAGAGACCCAGTACTTC | CASSYFGTGETQYF
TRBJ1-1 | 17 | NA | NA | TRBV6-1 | TGTGCCAGCAGGGTTAGTTGGTGGGTCCCTGGTAACACTGAAGCTTTCTTT | CASRVSWWVPGNTEAFF
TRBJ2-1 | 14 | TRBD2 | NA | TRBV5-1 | TGCGCCAGCAGCCAGGACGGGAGGAACAATGAGCAGTTCTTC | CASSQDGRNNEQFF
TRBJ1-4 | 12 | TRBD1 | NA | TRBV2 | TGTGCCAGCACGGGACAGAATGAAAAACTGTTTTTT | CASTGQNEKLFF
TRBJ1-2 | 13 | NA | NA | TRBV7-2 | TGTGCCAGCAGGAGGTTCACGGAGTATGGCTACACCTTC | CASRRFTEYGYTF
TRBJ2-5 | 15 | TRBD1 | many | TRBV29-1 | TGCAGCGTTGTTCCGGGACAGGGGTTAGTGGAGACCCAGTACTTC | CSVVPGQGLVETQYF
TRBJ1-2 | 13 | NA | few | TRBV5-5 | TGTGCCAGCAGCGAAAGGGGTCGGGCTGGCTACACCTTC | CASSERGRAGYTF
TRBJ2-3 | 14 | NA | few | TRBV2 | TGTGCCAGCAGTGACTATGCGGGCACAGATACGCAGTATTTT | CASSDYAGTDTQYF
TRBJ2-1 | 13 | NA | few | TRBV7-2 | TGTGCCAGCAGGCGGGGCCTATACAATGAGCAGTTCTTC | CASRRGLYNEQFF